This T cell receptor (beta chain) originates from a study of T cell responses to AZD1222 COVID-19 vaccine (dated by TCRdb to the early 2020s). Looking at the study overall: AZD1222 recipients with second doses at about 4 weeks or about 12 weeks were pooled, because spike-specific TCR depth and breadth did not differ between schedules. TCR sequencing was performed for 230 to 250 trial participants, of whom 207 were given two doses of AZD1222 and around 26 were given two doses of MenACWY control vaccine. Enrollment into the trials was organized by age into subgroups of 18-55, 56-69 and 70-plus years, and those subgroups contained about 160, 30 and 59 TCR-sequenced participants, respectively.

Reading the label with the study, this specimen's time point is: baseline before first vaccination. Samples from vaccinated people were obtained from the UK trials COV001 and COV002, which included a single-blind randomized controlled phase 2/3 trial of AZD1222 (ChAdOx1 nCoV-19) in healthy adults. For TCRbeta chain sequencing, PBMC samples from trial participants were taken at day 0 and at day 28 after the second dose. The CDR3 regions of human TCRbeta chains were subjected to immunosequencing. The authors processed their data as follows. TCRs in the repertoires were matched against a reference library of SARS-CoV-2-specific TCRs that had been generated with the MIRA antigen-specificity platform. Breadth meant the fraction of unique TCRs that were SARS-CoV-2-associated, whereas depth meant the fraction of total T cells that were SARS-CoV-2-associated. Using the MIRA data, each spike-specific TCR was mapped to the spike region that the TCR reacts to and placed in a CD4 or CD8 class. Log10-transformed breadth and depth values were compared by one-way ANOVA with Sidak's multiple comparisons tests. Here the immuneACCESS table is served through TCRdb, limited to in-frame sequences with V and J called. Missing clones are a known gap in these copies; in checked studies unresolved V genes cover under half, and the rest lacks a known reason. That table supplies the V and J calls and clone size; D and trimming were determined from the DNA. Present in this sample are about 140,000 clones, about 91% of which were seen just once. The ten largest clones take up about 2.5% of the sample.

What the study reported, not specific to this receptor: After two AZD1222 doses, spike-specific TCR breadth and depth were significantly higher than at day 0 and than in MenACWY recipients. No day 14 peak-response samples were available, so repertoires were characterized only after the peak T cell response. The vaccine-associated CD4 TCRs covered the entire spike protein, and the dominant responses fell in regions 160-218 and 743-854. Most participants were white British and females outnumbered males, and the authors suggested that clonal diversity may have been underestimated. Reportedly, almost half of the unique spike-specific TCRs recognized epitopes lying outside the regions that are mutated in the B.1.351 and B.1.1.7 variants. In the small 56-69-year group, the increase in depth fell short of significance, most likely because of low power. Conclusions about previously exposed vaccinees were limited because only five to seven AZD1222 recipients were SARS-CoV-2 seropositive at baseline.

Concerning this clone: Its antigen target is currently unknown. Base qualities were left out, and no much larger clone turns up one base away.

CDR1 SNHLY and CDR2 FYNNEI are derived from the germline V gene. From the cysteine up to the phenylalanine, the CDR3 has a length of 12 residues. Only CDR3 DNA is held: 36 bases, read in frame from base 1. The junction carries 6 bases between V and J, which are trimmed by 6 bases and 0 bases respectively. The TCR sequence derives from an adult in good health. The sample here was peripheral blood, taken on day 0 of AZD1222 vaccination. The chain uses TRBV2 and TRBJ2-7, with the D gene call left open. The bases are TGTGCCAGCAGAGGGTCCTCCTACGAGCAGTACTTC. Its protein reads: CASRGSSYEQYF.